Included here is one T cell receptor beta chain sequence, with context. The data belong to a study of blood T cell repertoires in COVID-19. This CDR3 has 16 amino acids. V lost 5 bases, J lost 7 bases, and 18 bases lay in between. Germline CDR1 and CDR2: MNHEY and SMNVEV (reference sequence). In the original analysis: For nucleated cells, counts were estimated from reference gene primer amplification. Clones were read by immunoSEQ multiplex PCR, and TCRdb kept only the in-frame ones, dropping some. That table gives V, J and clone size, and the DNA gave D and trimming. This sample has roughly 130,000 clones; 65% to 80% occur once, and the top ten carry 3% to 4.5%.

The chain joins TRBV27 to TRBJ1-6, with D possibly being TRBD1 (6 bases). This receptor was identified in a man aged 60-69 years with acute or convalescent COVID-19. The specimen sequenced was peripheral blood. CDR3 in amino acids: CASSQIPGTTNSPLHF. The CDR3 DNA reads TGTGCCAGCAGTCAAATCCCCGGGACAACGAATTCACCCCTCCACTTT.